This T cell receptor (beta chain) was sequenced for a study of T cell responses to AZD1222 COVID-19 vaccine. Study-wide results and limits: Clonal diversity was possibly underestimated; the donors were predominantly white British and more often female. Baseline serostatus was positive in only six AZD1222 recipients. Epitopes outside B.1.351 and B.1.1.7 mutated regions reportedly drew nearly half of spike TCRs.

Turning to this clone: Its target is unknown.

V was trimmed by 5 bases and J by 2 bases, leaving 9 bases between them. The germline V gene encodes CDR1 LGHDT and CDR2 YNNKEL (reference sequence). The CDR3 is made up of 13 amino acids. Only in-frame clones appear in the TCRdb table, and some are missing; sequencing was by immunoSEQ multiplex PCR. Among 110,000 or so clones listed, 70% to 90% were seen once. The TCR sequence derives from an adult in good health. Source: peripheral blood, taken on day 0 of AZD1222 vaccination. The chain is built from TRBV3-1 (or the pseudogene TRBV3-2) and TRBJ1-2, with D uncertain. CDR3: CASSINMNYGYTF. DNA of the CDR3: TGTGCCAGCAGCATCAATATGAACTATGGCTACACCTTC.